The 14 T cell receptor beta chains below were found in one sample sequenced in a study of vaccination and CD4 T cells after COVID-19 (dated 2022 in TCRdb). Library method: PCR. The sequencing machine was an Illumina iSeq 100. TCR sequencing of DNA from cultured CD4+ T cells used the Oncomine TCR Beta short-read assay at the Johns Hopkins FTIC core. TCRdb handled the public reads itself, with Q25 trimming in fastp and clone calling in MiXCR, and kept productive beta chains. Rows merge per CDR3 protein into single entries with the most common DNA and genes. For this sample the table gives roughly 12,000 distinct CDR3 sequences, of which around half were detected only once. Roughly 27% of the sample is in the top ten clones. The meaning of the sample's treatment or condition label: roughly ten-day PBMC culture with coronavirus spike peptide pools or control peptides (ViraFEST assay). No antigen has been assigned to these receptors.

The sample comprised CD4+ T cells from blood, cultured in vitro. The source is a human donor who had recovered from COVID-19.

This clonotype was counted a few times. In DNA, the CDR3 is TGTGCCAGCAGTGAGGGGCAGGGAAGGCCCCAGCATTTT. Its translation: CASSEGQGRPQHF. This chain joins TRBV2 and TRBJ1-5, with D tentatively TRBD1 (5 bases). V shed 3 bases and J shed 9 bases, with 12 bases lying between them. CDR1 is SNHLY and CDR2 is FYNNEI in the germline V gene. CDR3 length: 13 amino acids.

This clonotype ranks as medium-sized. The chain has TRBV6-1 and TRBJ2-7; D is ambiguous. Deletions cut 2 bases from V and 6 bases from J, with 5 bases between. This CDR3 has 11 amino acids. Per the germline V gene, CDR1 is MNHNS and CDR2 is SASEGT. The CDR3 here is CASSEFGEQYF. DNA for the CDR3: TGTGCCAGCAGTGAATTTGGCGAGCAGTACTTC.

The chain employs TRBV7-2 and TRBJ1-1; no clear D. Trimming took off 5 bases at V and 1 base at J, with 20 bases between the two ends. Germline V gene data show CDR1 as SGHTA and CDR2 as FQGNSA. The CDR3 is made up of 17 amino acids. CDR3 sequence reads: CASSPIRPSSPNTEAFF. DNA for the CDR3: TGTGCCAGCAGCCCCATACGCCCATCTTCGCCGAACACTGAAGCTTTCTTT. Full variable domain (outside the CDR3, taken from reference TRBV7-2 and TRBJ1-1): GAGVSQSPSNKVTEKGKDVELRCDPISGHTALYWYRQSLGQGLEFLIYFQGNSAPDKSGLPSDRFSAERTGGSVSTLTIQRTQQEDSAVYLCASSPIRPSSPNTEAFFGQGTRLTVV.

This clonotype was counted between two and nine times. The chain recombines TRBV19 with TRBJ1-5, with D tentatively TRBD1 (5 bases). Germline V CDR1 and CDR2: LNHDA, SQIVND (reference sequence). The CDR3 runs to 17 residues. V dropped 6 bases and J dropped 4 bases, with 22 bases sitting between them. CDR3 in DNA: TGTGCCAGTAGACCTCCCTGGGGGGACGGACCAAATCAGCCCCAGCATTTT. Protein product: CASRPPWGDGPNQPQHF.

The chain recombines TRBV28 with TRBJ1-5; TRBD1 matches 9 bases. Germline lookup yields CDR1 MDHEN and CDR2 SYDVKM. The CDR3 spans 15 residues. V was clipped by 6 bases and J by 5 bases; unmatched bases: 8. CDR3 DNA: TGTGCCAGCAGCCCCTGGGACAGGGTTGATCAGCCCCAGCATTTT. Translating it yields CASSPWDRVDQPQHF.

The sample holds a few counts of this clonotype. At one end the junction does not follow the germline gene, possibly because of a read error. The chain couples TRBV19 to TRBJ1-2; 9 bases line up with TRBD1. The germline V gene has CDR1 LNHDA and CDR2 SQIVND (reference sequence). The CDR3 spans 13 residues. CDR3 loop: CASSIETGGSGAF. The CDR3 DNA reads TGTGCCAGTAGTATTGAGACAGGGGGTTCCGGGGCCTTC.

V is TRBV20-1 and J is TRBJ2-1, with 15 bases lining up with TRBD2. This CDR3 has 14 residues. The junction had 11 bases not matched to a gene; V was cut back by 5 bases and J by 15 bases. Germline-derived CDR1 and CDR2 are DFQATT and SNEGSKA (reference sequence). The CDR3 region has the DNA TGCAGTGCTGGCGGACTAGCGGGAGGGGGTTTGGGGTTCTTC. Protein product: CSAGGLAGGGLGFF.

In its sample, this clonotype was seen once. J is TRBJ2-4 and V is TRBV6-1, with no clear D. Deletions cut 4 bases from V and 2 bases from J, with 21 bases between. CDR3 length: 18 amino acids. The germline CDR1 and CDR2 sequences are MNHNS and SASEGT. The CDR3 region has the DNA TGTGCCAGCAGTGCCCCGTTACTTTCCATGGAGCCCAAAAACATTCAGTACTTC. Its protein is CASSAPLLSMEPKNIQYF.

This clonotype has just a few counts. The V gene is TRBV30, the J gene TRBJ1-2; tentative D call: TRBD1 (6 bases). This CDR3 spans 11 amino acids. The V gene's germline CDR1 is GTSNPN and CDR2 SVGIG (reference sequence). Trimming left V 4 bases short and J 7 bases short, with 10 bases between. The chain's CDR3 is CAWNRVSGYTF. The CDR3 nucleotides are TGTGCCTGGAACAGGGTTAGTGGCTACACCTTC.

This chain joins TRBV6-1 and TRBJ1-6, with 8 bases aligning to TRBD1. With 0 bases clipped from V and 10 bases from J, the junction kept 20 bases outside the gene matches. The CDR3 runs to 20 residues. Germline CDR1 MNHNS, CDR2 SASEGT. CDR3 nucleotide sequence: TGTGCCAGCAGTGAAGCAATGGTCAGGGGGCGCATGGGTTCGAGATCACCCCTCCACTTT. This codes for CASSEAMVRGRMGSRSPLHF.

This clonotype was seen more than once but under ten times. The chain has TRBV6-1 and TRBJ1-3; a possible D gene is TRBD1 (6 bases). The germline V gene has CDR1 MNHNS and CDR2 SASEGT. With 4 bases removed from V and 0 bases from J, the gap between germline ends came to 13 bases. There are 16 residues in the CDR3. The CDR3 DNA sequence: TGTGCCAGCAGTGTAGGGGACACTCTCTCTGGAAACACCATATATTTT. Translation: CASSVGDTLSGNTIYF.

This sequence joins TRBV6-5 and TRBJ2-1; D is unclear. V shed 0 bases and J shed 1 base, with 7 bases lying between them. CDR1 and CDR2 (germline): MNHEY, SVGAGI. The CDR3 loop spans 15 amino acids. The DNA for the CDR3 is TGTGCCAGCAGTTACTCGACGACGTCCTACAATGAGCAGTTCTTC. It translates to CASSYSTTSYNEQFF.

The chain joins TRBV7-3 to TRBJ1-1; TRBD1 matches at 7 bases. The CDR3 has 14 amino acids. From germline, CDR1 is SGHTA and CDR2 FQGTGA. J lost 2 bases, V lost 5 bases, and 5 bases had no gene match. The CDR3 reads CASSKGTANTEAFF. The CDR3 nucleotides are TGTGCCAGCAGCAAAGGGACAGCAAACACTGAAGCTTTCTTT. Using reference TRBV7-3 and TRBJ1-1 for the parts outside the CDR3, the full variable domain is GAGVSQTPSNKVTEKGKYVELRCDPISGHTALYWYRQSLGQGPEFLIYFQGTGAADDSGLPNDRFFAVRPEGSVSTLKIQRTERGDSAVYLCASSKGTANTEAFFGQGTRLTVV.

The V gene is TRBV19, the J gene TRBJ1-1; no clear D. Germline V gene data show CDR1 as LNHDA and CDR2 as SQIVND (reference sequence). Trimming removed 4 bases from V and 4 bases from J, with 13 bases in between. The CDR3 covers 14 residues. The CDR3 DNA follows: TGTGCCAGTAGTAGGCCCCGGGAGGGCACTGAAGCTTTCTTT. Protein sequence: CASSRPREGTEAFF.